The rows below give T cell receptor beta chains drawn from one sample of a study of blood T cells in healthy people across ages. TCRdb re-called the 5' RACE reads through MiXCR, storing one row per CDR3 protein. The sample gives some 710,000 distinct CDR3 sequences, 35% to 50% of which show up once; roughly 18% is in the top ten. Sequencing input: blood. The source is an older man in good health. The CDR3 runs from the conserved cysteine through the conserved F or W. The D gene is left open where the match is weak. Where a row states a size, it is once, few, many or the class of an expanded clone; other rows omit it.

v_call,clone_size,d_call,j_call,cdr3_nt,cdr3_aa
TRBV20-1,once,TRBD2,TRBJ2-5,TGCAGTGCTAGACGGAGCGGGAGTATCCAGGAGACCCAGTACTTC,CSARRSGSIQETQYF
TRBV7-8,NA,TRBD2,TRBJ2-3,TGTGCCAGCAGCCTCACTCGGGCTAGCGGGTCCGATACGCAGTATTTT,CASSLTRASGSDTQYF
TRBV11-1,NA,TRBD2,TRBJ2-3,TGTGCCAGCAGCTTAAGACTAGCGGAGCCCACAGATACGCAGTATTTT,CASSLRLAEPTDTQYF
TRBV29-1,NA,NA,TRBJ2-1,TGCAGCGTTGTAGTGGGAGGCAATGAGCAGTTCTTC,CSVVVGGNEQFF
TRBV12-3/TRBV12-4,many,NA,TRBJ2-7,TGTGCCAGCAGCAAGCGGCCCCTCTCCTACGAGCAGTACTTC,CASSKRPLSYEQYF
TRBV29-1,few,TRBD2,TRBJ2-1,TGCAGCGTTGAAGGAGGACTAGCGGAAGGACTCTCCTACAATGAGCAGTTCTTC,CSVEGGLAEGLSYNEQFF
TRBV12-3/TRBV12-4,once,TRBD1,TRBJ1-5,TGTGCCAGCAGGACGGACAGGGATGGGGAACAGCCCCAGCATTTT,CASRTDRDGEQPQHF
TRBV28,NA,NA,TRBJ2-1,TGTGCCAGCAGTCGTTATTCTGCCTCCTACAATGAGCAGTTCTTC,CASSRYSASYNEQFF
TRBV28,few,TRBD1,TRBJ2-1,TGTGCCAGCAGTTTACCGGGACAGGGAGGACTCAATGAGCAGTTCTTC,CASSLPGQGGLNEQFF
TRBV6-2/TRBV6-3,NA,NA,TRBJ2-3,TGTGCCAGCGCGGGTGCGACAGATACGCAGTATTTT,CASAGATDTQYF
TRBV9,once,NA,TRBJ2-3,TGTACCAGCAGCCCCATTGATGGGGGCACAGATACGCAGTATTTT,CTSSPIDGGTDTQYF
TRBV5-1,NA,NA,TRBJ2-2,TGCGCCAGCAGTTTTGGGTACGACACCGGGGAGCTGTTTTTT,CASSFGYDTGELFF
TRBV11-2,few,TRBD1,TRBJ2-1,TGTGCCAGCAGCAGCGACAGGGATTACAATGAGCAGTTCTTC,CASSSDRDYNEQFF
TRBV7-2,few,NA,TRBJ1-1,TGTGCCAGCAGCGCAGGGAGGAAGACTGAAGCTTTCTTT,CASSAGRKTEAFF
TRBV27,NA,TRBD1,TRBJ1-2,TGTGCCAGCAGTTTACAGGGGGCCGAGGGCTACACCTTC,CASSLQGAEGYTF
TRBV20-1,NA,TRBD2,TRBJ2-4,TGCAGTGCCAAGGGACTAGCGGGAGAGACAGCCAAAAACATTCAGTACTTC,CSAKGLAGETAKNIQYF
TRBV5-1,NA,NA,TRBJ2-5,TGCGCCAGCAGCTTGGGGGTTAGCGGAGCCCAAGAGACCCAGTACTTC,CASSLGVSGAQETQYF
TRBV6-2/TRBV6-3,NA,NA,TRBJ2-6,TGTGCCAGCAGCCCTGTAGGGGTTTCTGGGGCCAACGTCCTGACTTTC,CASSPVGVSGANVLTF
TRBV20-1,NA,TRBD1,TRBJ2-2,TGCAGTGCTAGGGGACGGACAGGGGGCACCGGGGAGCTGTTTTTT,CSARGRTGGTGELFF
TRBV5-1,few,TRBD2,TRBJ2-1,TGCGCCAGCAGCCCGCCCTCTAGCGGGAGCTGGGGTGAGCAGTTCTTC,CASSPPSSGSWGEQFF
TRBV12-3/TRBV12-4,few,TRBD1,TRBJ2-7,TGTGCCAGCAGACCTACCACAGGGGGATCCTACGAGCAGTACTTC,CASRPTTGGSYEQYF
TRBV28,NA,TRBD1,TRBJ1-6,TGTGCCAGCAGGCCACCGGGACAGGGAAGATCACCCCTCCACTTT,CASRPPGQGRSPLHF